A selection of T cell receptor beta chains follows, all from one sample in a study of OX40 agonist ivuxolimab in advanced cancers. The protocol was immunoSEQ multiplex PCR, while the TCRdb copy is restricted to in-frame clones and leaves out a portion. The sample includes 72,000 or so clones, around 88% seen only once; the top ten take about 0.9%. This sample comprised CD4+ or CD8+ T cells sorted from blood, obtained in a trial of the OX40 agonist ivuxolimab. The receptor set was obtained from an adult with an advanced solid tumor such as melanoma, head and neck, liver or kidney cancer. CDR3s include the opening cysteine and the closing phenylalanine or tryptophan. A D gene is named only where the DNA matches it firmly. The size field is filled for only some rows; it gives once, few, many or a size class.

j_call,v_call,clone_size,d_call,cdr3_aa,cdr3_nt
TRBJ2-7,TRBV6-1,-,-,CASKDTGPHEQYF,TGTGCCAGCAAGGATACAGGGCCCCACGAGCAGTACTTC
TRBJ1-1,TRBV6-1,-,TRBD1,CASSDPSGQLNTEAFF,TGTGCCAGCAGTGACCCCTCGGGACAGCTCAACACTGAAGCTTTCTTT
TRBJ2-2,TRBV4-3,-,TRBD2,CASSPNLGLSTGELFF,TGCGCCAGCAGCCCGAATTTGGGACTAAGCACCGGGGAGCTGTTTTTT
TRBJ1-1,TRBV7-2,once,TRBD1,CASSPGQGPNTEAFF,TGTGCCAGCAGCCCAGGACAGGGGCCGAACACTGAAGCTTTCTTT
TRBJ1-5,TRBV18,-,-,CASSPPTGNQPQHF,TGTGCCAGCTCACCACCGACAGGTAATCAGCCCCAGCATTTT
TRBJ2-7,TRBV7-9,-,-,CASSLGHLYEQYF,TGTGCCAGCAGCTTAGGGCACCTCTACGAGCAGTACTTC
TRBJ2-5,TRBV14,-,-,CASSQGMGRYVTQYF,TGTGCCAGCAGCCAGGGGATGGGCCGCTATGTGACCCAGTACTTC
TRBJ1-2,TRBV7-9,-,-,CASSLSQDYGYTF,TGTGCCAGCAGCTTATCCCAAGACTATGGCTACACCTTC
TRBJ1-3,TRBV4-1,-,-,CASSQGTVAGNTIYF,TGCGCCAGCAGCCAAGGGACAGTGGCTGGAAACACCATATATTTT
TRBJ2-5,TRBV5-1,few,TRBD1,CASSTGTGQETQYF,TGCGCCAGCAGCACCGGGACAGGGCAGGAGACCCAGTACTTC
TRBJ1-2,TRBV5-1,-,-,CASSATGSGGYTF,TGCGCCAGCAGCGCTACAGGGTCAGGAGGCTACACCTTC
TRBJ2-1,TRBV5-4,-,-,CASRGTRDEQFF,TGTGCCAGCAGAGGGACCAGGGATGAGCAGTTCTTC
TRBJ2-7,TRBV29-1,-,-,CSVPPGPSSYEQYF,TGCAGCGTCCCCCCCGGGCCGTCCTCCTACGAGCAGTACTTC
TRBJ1-5,TRBV6-5,few,-,CASSRISNQPQHF,TGTGCCAGCAGTAGGATTAGCAATCAGCCCCAGCATTTT
TRBJ1-6,TRBV7-2,-,TRBD1,CASTSYPGQGFSPLHF,TGTGCCAGCACCAGTTACCCCGGACAGGGGTTTTCACCCCTCCACTTT
TRBJ1-5,TRBV28,-,-,CASSWDIDQPQHF,TGTGCCAGCAGTTGGGACATTGATCAGCCCCAGCATTTT
TRBJ2-3,TRBV29-1,-,TRBD2,CSVVPSGGSDTQYF,TGCAGCGTTGTTCCTAGCGGGGGGTCGGATACGCAGTATTTT
TRBJ2-5,TRBV7-2,-,TRBD2,CASSLGLAGVETQYF,TGTGCCAGCAGCTTGGGACTAGCGGGGGTTGAGACCCAGTACTTC
TRBJ2-3,TRBV7-2,once,-,CASSLSTDTQYF,TGTGCCAGCAGCTTAAGTACAGATACGCAGTATTTT
TRBJ2-2,TRBV7-8,-,TRBD1,CASSFTTPLTGTGGLDTGELFF,TGTGCCAGCAGCTTCACCACTCCACTGACCGGGACAGGGGGCTTGGACACCGGGGAGCTGTTTTTT
TRBJ1-6,TRBV7-2,-,-,CASSLATGNSPLHF,TGTGCCAGCAGCCTAGCTACGGGGAATTCACCCCTCCACTTT
TRBJ1-1,TRBV9,-,-,CASSVVQVNTEAFF,TGTGCCAGCAGCGTAGTACAGGTGAACACTGAAGCTTTCTTT
TRBJ1-1,TRBV7-8,-,-,CASSPMAMTPGNTEAFF,TGTGCCAGCAGCCCCATGGCGATGACACCCGGGAACACTGAAGCTTTCTTT
TRBJ1-4,TRBV2,-,-,CASIVTVEAVTNEKLFF,TGTGCCAGCATAGTGACTGTCGAAGCGGTAACTAATGAAAAACTGTTTTTT
TRBJ2-7,TRBV6-6,once,TRBD1,CATQGQGYEQYF,TGTGCCACCCAGGGACAGGGCTACGAGCAGTACTTC
TRBJ2-5,TRBV5-1,-,TRBD2,CASSHGLAGGRQETQYF,TGCGCCAGCAGCCACGGACTAGCGGGGGGGCGCCAAGAGACCCAGTACTTC
TRBJ1-6,TRBV6-1,-,TRBD1,CASSTNRGNSPLHF,TGTGCCAGCAGTACAAACAGGGGTAATTCACCCCTCCACTTT
TRBJ1-5,TRBV28,-,TRBD1,CAAYDRGGAGSQPQHF,TGTGCCGCTTACGACAGGGGAGGCGCGGGTTCTCAGCCCCAGCATTTT
TRBJ1-1,TRBV7-2,-,-,CASSLTRAAYTEAFF,TGTGCCAGCAGCTTAACGAGAGCTGCATACACTGAAGCTTTCTTT
TRBJ2-3,TRBV5-8,-,TRBD2,CASSRLAGGDTQYF,TGTGCCAGCAGCCGACTAGCGGGGGGAGATACGCAGTATTTT
TRBJ2-3,TRBV7-3,few,-,CASSLRGGGTDTQYF,TGTGCCAGCAGCTTAAGAGGGGGAGGCACAGATACGCAGTATTTT
TRBJ1-3,TRBV28,few,TRBD1,CASSPGTVFSGNTIYF,TGTGCCAGCAGTCCAGGGACAGTCTTCTCTGGAAACACCATATATTTT